Listed here is a single TCR beta chain. The antigen is unknown. These data come from a study of blood T cells in healthy people across ages. Study observations and caveats: There were more naive CD4+ cells and higher diversity in long-lived donors than in aged donors. Diversity of TCR beta per million T cells declined in a roughly linear way with age. CMV status of donors was not determined, possibly confounding expanded clonotype changes.

The second PCR ran roughly 6 to 11 cycles with a sample-barcoded 5' primer and J-beta primers. The template-switch adaptor, which had 12 random nucleotides, put a tag on each cDNA molecule. A single record per CDR3 protein comes from TCRdb applying MiXCR to the 5' RACE reads. The top ten clones hold around a third of a sample with roughly 700,000 distinct CDR3 sequences, 49% of them seen once. In germline, CDR1 is SGDLS, CDR2 YYNGEE. This CDR3 is built from 15 residues. V lost 2 bases and J lost 4; bases outside the gene matches: 6. Sequences were obtained from blood. V usage is TRBV9 and J usage is TRBJ2-3, with 8 nucleotides matching TRBD2. The TCR comes from an older woman in good health. CDR3 sequence reads: CASSVRAGEADTQYF. The CDR3, as DNA: TGTGCCAGCAGCGTTCGAGCGGGGGAGGCAGATACGCAGTATTTT.